Each of the 10 T cell receptor beta chains below was sequenced from the same sample in a study of T cells in women clearing cervical HPV infection. Generated by immunoSEQ multiplex PCR, the TCRdb table keeps only in-frame clones and is missing some. This table lists fewer than 40,000 clones. Source material: blood buffy coat. The receptors stem from a woman aged 18-69 years with a cervical HPV16 infection that either progressed to CIN3+ or cleared (not recorded which).

As to this clone: The read stops 3 residues short of the end of the CDR3; the missing end is completed from the germline J gene. The chain links TRBV20-1 to TRBJ2-7; the D gene is possibly TRBD1 (6 bases). Germline CDR1 reads DFQATT; CDR2 reads SNEGSKA (reference sequence). The CDR3 is 14 amino acids. Trimming pared 5 bases from V and 0 bases from J, leaving 14 bases between. The CDR3 is CSASDSLSSYEQYF. CDR3 DNA (partial): TGCAGTGCTTCGGACAGTCTCAGCTCCTACGAG.

In regard to this clone: The read ends 3 residues early relative to the CDR3; the germline J gene fills the gap. The chain couples TRBV29-1 to TRBJ2-3; 8 bases map to TRBD1. The V gene end was trimmed by 4 bases and the J gene end by 5 bases; junction bases not matched to a gene: 11. CDR3 size: 15 residues. The germline V gene encodes CDR1 SQVTM and CDR2 ANQGSEA. Partial CDR3 DNA: TGCAGCGTTGGGAGTACCAGGGGGCCCGGAGATACG. It specifies CSVGSTRGPGDT. From start to end, the CDR3 is CSVGSTRGPGDTQYF.

About this clone: The read stops 3 residues short of the end of the CDR3; the missing end is completed from the germline J gene. The genes are TRBV12-3 or TRBV12-4 and TRBJ1-5; TRBD1 might be the D (5 bases). V gave up 6 bases and J gave up 2 bases, with 11 bases separating them. The CDR3 has 14 amino acids. The CDR3 sequence: CASSRGHRNQPQHF. CDR3 DNA, as far as it was read: TGTGCCAGCAGCCGTGGACATCGCAATCAGCCC.

Worth noting for this clone: The read gets to within 3 residues of the CDR3 end, and the germline J gene fills in the rest. The chain employs TRBV7-2 and TRBJ2-1; 9 bases align to TRBD2. The CDR3 spans 15 residues. Germline V gives CDR1 SGHTA, CDR2 FQGNSA. V shed 2 bases and J 3 bases; nucleotides not matched to a gene: 2. The sequenced CDR3 bases are TGTGCCAGCAGCTTAAAAGCGGGGGGCTACAATGAG. Translation gives CASSLKAGGYNE. The whole CDR3 sequence reads CASSLKAGGYNEQFF.

As concerns this clone: The read stops 3 residues short of the end of the CDR3; the missing end is completed from the germline J gene. The chain links TRBV6-1 to TRBJ1-2, with 10 nucleotides matching TRBD1. The CDR3 is 16 residues long. V lost 0 bases, J lost 4 bases, and 5 bases stayed unmatched. Germline V lookup: CDR1 MNHNS, CDR2 SASEGT. The CDR3 bases that were read are TGTGCCAGCAGTGAAGCGGGACAGGGGTTCCGCTATGGC. Translating gives CASSEAGQGFRYG. Given in full, the CDR3 is CASSEAGQGFRYGYTF.

Notes on this clone: The sequenced fragment ends 3 residues before the CDR3 boundary, so the rest is inferred from the germline J gene. J is TRBJ2-2 and V is TRBV4-2, with 9 bases fitting TRBD2. The CDR3 has 17 amino acids. The V and J ends lost 1 base and 2 bases, in that order; junction bases with no gene match: 5. Germline CDR1 and CDR2: LGHNA and YNFKEQ. The sequenced part of the CDR3 DNA is TGTGCCAGCAGCCAAGTGTCAGCGGGGGGCAACACCGGGGAG. Translation: CASSQVSAGGNTGE. In full, the CDR3 is CASSQVSAGGNTGELFF.

For this clone: The read ends 3 residues before the CDR3 terminus; that terminus is restored from the germline J gene. This chain connects TRBV5-1 to TRBJ1-4; 7 bases are a match to TRBD1. V was clipped by 0 bases and J by 5 bases; unmatched bases: 4. The CDR3 runs 15 residues. The germline V gene has CDR1 SGHRS and CDR2 YFSETQ. The CDR3 protein is CASSLGGQSNEKLFF. CDR3 bases read: TGCGCCAGCAGCTTGGGGGGACAGAGCAATGAAAAA.

Turning to this clone: The read falls 3 residues short of the CDR3 end, and the missing part is taken from the germline J gene. The rearrangement uses TRBV7-9 and TRBJ1-1; D is possibly TRBD1 (6 bases). This CDR3 is built from 15 residues. V was pared by 6 bases and J by 0 bases, with 14 bases between. Germline V gene sequence: CDR1 SEHNR, CDR2 FQNEAQ (reference sequence). The CDR3: CASSFMGQLNTEAFF. CDR3 DNA, as far as it was read: TGTGCCAGCAGTTTCATGGGACAACTGAACACTGAA.

On this clone itself: The CDR3 end falls 3 residues outside the read, so it is completed with the germline J gene. This chain uses TRBV7-8 with TRBJ1-1; TRBD1 agrees at 7 bases. The CDR3 covers 14 residues. Germline assignment: CDR1 SGHVS and CDR2 FQNEAQ. The trim removed 5 bases at V and 0 bases at J, leaving 3 bases unmatched. CDR3: CASSQGTVNTEAFF. CDR3 DNA (partial): TGTGCCAGCAGCCAAGGGACAGTGAACACTGAA.

CDR3 residues: CASRPGQGQDEQYF. The covered CDR3 bases are TGTGCCAGTAGACCGGGACAGGGTCAGGACGAG. This sequence joins TRBV19 and TRBJ2-7; the match to TRBD1 covers 9 bases. The CDR3 is cut off 3 residues early in the read; its end comes from the germline J gene. V shed 6 bases and J 5 bases; nucleotides not matched to a gene: 8. The CDR3 length is 14 residues. CDR1 and CDR2 from the germline V gene are LNHDA and SQIVND (reference sequence).